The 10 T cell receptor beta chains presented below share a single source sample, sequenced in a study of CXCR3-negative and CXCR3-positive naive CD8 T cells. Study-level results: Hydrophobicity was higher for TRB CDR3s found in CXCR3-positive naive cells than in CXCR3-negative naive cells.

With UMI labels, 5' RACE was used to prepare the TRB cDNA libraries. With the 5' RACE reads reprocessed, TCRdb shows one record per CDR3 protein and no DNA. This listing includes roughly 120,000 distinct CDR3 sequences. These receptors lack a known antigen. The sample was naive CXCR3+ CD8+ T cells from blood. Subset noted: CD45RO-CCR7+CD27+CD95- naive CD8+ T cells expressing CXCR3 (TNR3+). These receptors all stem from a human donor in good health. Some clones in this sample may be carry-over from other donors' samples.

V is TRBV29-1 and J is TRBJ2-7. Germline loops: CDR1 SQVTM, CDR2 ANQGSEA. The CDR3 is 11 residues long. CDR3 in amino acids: CSVLTRYEQYF.

The CDR3 sequence: CASSEDSPAYSNQPQHF. The rearrangement uses TRBV2 and TRBJ1-5. This CDR3 has 17 residues. The germline V gene has CDR1 SNHLY and CDR2 FYNNEI.

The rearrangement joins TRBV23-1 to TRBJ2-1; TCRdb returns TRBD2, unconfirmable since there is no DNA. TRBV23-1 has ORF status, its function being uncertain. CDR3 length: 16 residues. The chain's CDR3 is CASRNPGLAESDEQFF.

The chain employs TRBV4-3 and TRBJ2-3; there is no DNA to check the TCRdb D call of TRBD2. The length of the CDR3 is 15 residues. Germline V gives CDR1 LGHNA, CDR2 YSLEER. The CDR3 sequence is CASSPAGRSTDTQYF.

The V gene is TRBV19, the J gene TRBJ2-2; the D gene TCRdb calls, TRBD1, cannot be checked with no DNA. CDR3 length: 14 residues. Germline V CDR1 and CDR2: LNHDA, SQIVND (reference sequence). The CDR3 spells CASDVGGGTGELFF. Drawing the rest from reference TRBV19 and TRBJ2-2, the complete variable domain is DGGITQSPKYLFRKEGQNVTLSCEQNLNHDAMYWYRQDPGQGLRLIYYSQIVNDFQKGDIAEGYSVSREKKESFPLTVTSAQKNPTAFYLCASDVGGGTGELFFGEGSRLTVL.

CDR3 region: CASSQARDRAYEQYF. V usage is TRBV4-3 and J usage is TRBJ2-7; TCRdb's D gene call, TRBD1, goes unchecked for lack of DNA. Germline V gene lookup returns CDR1 LGHNA and CDR2 YSLEER. The CDR3 loop spans 15 amino acids.

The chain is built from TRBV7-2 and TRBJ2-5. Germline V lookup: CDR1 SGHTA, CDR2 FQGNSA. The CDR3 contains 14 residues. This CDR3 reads CASSLTVWQETQYF. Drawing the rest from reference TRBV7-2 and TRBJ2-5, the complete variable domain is GAGVSQSPSNKVTEKGKDVELRCDPISGHTALYWYRQSLGQGLEFLIYFQGNSAPDKSGLPSDRFSAERTGGSVSTLTIQRTQQEDSAVYLCASSLTVWQETQYFGPGTRLLVL.

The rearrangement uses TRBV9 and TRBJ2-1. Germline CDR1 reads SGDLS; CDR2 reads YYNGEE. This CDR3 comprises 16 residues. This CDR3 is CASSVFGGSSYNEKFF.

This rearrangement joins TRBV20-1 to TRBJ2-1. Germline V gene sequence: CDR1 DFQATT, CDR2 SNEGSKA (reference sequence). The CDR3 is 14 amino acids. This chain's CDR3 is CGARDLAGWDEQFF.

CDR3 loop: CASSTAEGQSQYF. The chain carries TRBV27 and TRBJ2-5; with no DNA, the TCRdb D assignment of TRBD2 cannot be verified. The CDR3 sequence is 13 residues long. Germline CDR1 and CDR2: MNHEY and SMNVEV (reference sequence).